The clone carrying this T cell receptor (beta chain) was recorded at least ten times. The CDR3 is made up of 14 amino acids. Germline V CDR1 and CDR2: SGHKS, YYEKEE (reference sequence). V lost 5 bases and J 3 bases, leaving 14 bases between the germline ends. RNA transcripts were the template for amplifying TCR beta CDR3 regions. First-round RT-PCR with HTBI primers amplified the TCR CDR3 region. TCRdb called the multiplex PCR reads again in MiXCR, with one record for every CDR3 protein. This table has under 450,000 distinct CDR3 sequences, roughly 14% appearing once. The data were obtained in a study of T cells in Graves' hyperthyroidism and ophthalmopathy. Across the whole study: Peripheral blood was acquired at first diagnosis, ahead of any therapy whatsoever.

Sequencing used blood. This TCR was sampled from a woman aged 18-30 years with Graves' hyperthyroidism. The chain couples TRBV5-5 to TRBJ2-5; D is tentatively TRBD1 or TRBD2 (5 bases each). The CDR3 here is CASSYTGTKETQYF. The CDR3 nucleotides read TGTGCCAGCAGTTATACCGGGACCAAAGAGACCCAGTACTTC.